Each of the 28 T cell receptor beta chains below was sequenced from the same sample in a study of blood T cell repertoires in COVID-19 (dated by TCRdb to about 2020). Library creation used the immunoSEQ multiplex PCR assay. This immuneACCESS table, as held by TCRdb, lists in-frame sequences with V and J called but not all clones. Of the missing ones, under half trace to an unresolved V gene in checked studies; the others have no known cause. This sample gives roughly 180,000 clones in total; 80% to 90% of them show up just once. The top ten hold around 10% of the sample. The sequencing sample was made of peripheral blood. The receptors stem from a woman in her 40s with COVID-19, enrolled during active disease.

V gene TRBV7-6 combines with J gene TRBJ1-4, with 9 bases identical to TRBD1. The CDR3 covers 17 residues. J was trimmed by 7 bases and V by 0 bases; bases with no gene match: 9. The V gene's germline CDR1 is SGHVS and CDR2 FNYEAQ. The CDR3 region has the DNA TGTGCCAGCAGCTTAGCCCCGGGGACAGGGCCTTTTGAAAAACTGTTTTTT. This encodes CASSLAPGTGPFEKLFF.

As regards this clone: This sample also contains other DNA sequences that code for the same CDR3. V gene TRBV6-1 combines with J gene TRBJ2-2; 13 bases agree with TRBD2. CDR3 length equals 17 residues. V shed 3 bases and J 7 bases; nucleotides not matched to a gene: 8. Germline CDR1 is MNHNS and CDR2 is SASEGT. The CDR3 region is CASSETSGGPGGGELFF. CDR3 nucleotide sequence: TGTGCCAGCAGTGAGACTAGCGGGGGGCCTGGGGGCGGGGAGCTGTTTTTT.

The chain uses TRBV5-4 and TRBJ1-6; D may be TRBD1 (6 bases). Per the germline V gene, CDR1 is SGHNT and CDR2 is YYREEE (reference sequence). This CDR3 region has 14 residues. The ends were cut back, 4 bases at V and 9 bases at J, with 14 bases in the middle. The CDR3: CASSTVDSGSPLHF. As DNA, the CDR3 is TGTGCCAGCAGCACCGTGGACAGCGGTTCACCCCTCCACTTT.

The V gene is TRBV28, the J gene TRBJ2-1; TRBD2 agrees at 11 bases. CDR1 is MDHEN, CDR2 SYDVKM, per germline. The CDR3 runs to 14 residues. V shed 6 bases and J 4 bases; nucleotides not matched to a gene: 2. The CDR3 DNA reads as TGTGCCAGCAGCGGGACTAGCGGTTACAATGAGCAGTTCTTC. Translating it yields CASSGTSGYNEQFF.

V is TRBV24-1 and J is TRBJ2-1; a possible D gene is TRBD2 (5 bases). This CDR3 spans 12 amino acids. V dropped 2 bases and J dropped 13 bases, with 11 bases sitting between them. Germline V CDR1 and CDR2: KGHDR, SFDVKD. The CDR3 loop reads CATSDSRERQFF. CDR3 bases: TGTGCCACCAGTGATTCCCGGGAACGACAGTTCTTC.

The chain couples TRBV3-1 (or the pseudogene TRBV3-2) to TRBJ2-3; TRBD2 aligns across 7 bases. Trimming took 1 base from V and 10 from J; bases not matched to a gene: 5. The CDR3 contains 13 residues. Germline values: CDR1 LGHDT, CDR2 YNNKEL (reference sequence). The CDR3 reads CASSQGRGGPQYF. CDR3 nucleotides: TGTGCCAGCAGCCAAGGGCGCGGGGGTCCGCAGTATTTT.

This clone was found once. CDR3 sequence reads: CASSLDLGDYEQYF. The CDR3 nucleotides read TGTGCCAGCAGTTTAGATTTAGGGGACTACGAGCAGTACTTC. V and J are TRBV27 and TRBJ2-7, with D possibly matching TRBD1 (5 bases). V lost 2 bases and J 3 bases, leaving 11 bases between the germline ends. Germline loops: CDR1 MNHEY, CDR2 SMNVEV (reference sequence). The CDR3 has 14 amino acids.

CDR3: CASSFRHLPDTQYF. CDR3 bases: TGTGCCAGCAGTTTTAGACATCTTCCAGATACGCAGTATTTT. The chain is built from TRBV6-5 and TRBJ2-3; D unclear. Per germline, CDR1 MNHEY and CDR2 SVGAGI. With 4 bases removed from V and 4 bases from J, the gap between germline ends came to 12 bases. The CDR3 is made up of 14 amino acids.

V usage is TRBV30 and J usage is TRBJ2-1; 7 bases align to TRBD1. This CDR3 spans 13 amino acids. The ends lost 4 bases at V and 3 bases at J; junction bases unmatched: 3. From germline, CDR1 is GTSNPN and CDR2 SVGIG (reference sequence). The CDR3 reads CAWTGTDYNEQFF. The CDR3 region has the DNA TGTGCCTGGACGGGGACAGACTACAATGAGCAGTTCTTC.

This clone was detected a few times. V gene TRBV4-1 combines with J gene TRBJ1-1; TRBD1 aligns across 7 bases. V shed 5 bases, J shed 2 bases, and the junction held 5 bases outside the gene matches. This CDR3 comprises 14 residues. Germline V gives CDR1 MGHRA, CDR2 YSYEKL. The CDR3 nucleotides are TGCGCCAGCAGCGAGGGACAGCAAAACACTGAAGCTTTCTTT. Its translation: CASSEGQQNTEAFF.

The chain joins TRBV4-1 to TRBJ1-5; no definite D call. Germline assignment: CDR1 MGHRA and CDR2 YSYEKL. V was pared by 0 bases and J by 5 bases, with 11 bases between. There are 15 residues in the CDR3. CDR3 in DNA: TGCGCCAGCAGCCAAGATAATCTGGGAGATCAGCCCCAGCATTTT. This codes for CASSQDNLGDQPQHF.

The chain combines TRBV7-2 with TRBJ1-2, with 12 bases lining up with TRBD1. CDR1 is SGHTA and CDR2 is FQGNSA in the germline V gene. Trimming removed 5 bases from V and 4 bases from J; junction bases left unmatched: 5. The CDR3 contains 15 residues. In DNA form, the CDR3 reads TGTGCCAGCAGCCCCGGGACAGGGGGCCCCTATGGCTACACCTTC. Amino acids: CASSPGTGGPYGYTF.

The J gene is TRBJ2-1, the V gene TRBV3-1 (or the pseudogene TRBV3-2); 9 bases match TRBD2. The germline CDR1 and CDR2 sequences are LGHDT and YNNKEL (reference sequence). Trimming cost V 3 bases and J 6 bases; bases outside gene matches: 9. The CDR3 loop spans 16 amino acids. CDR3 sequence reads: CASSQRVSGRFNEQFF. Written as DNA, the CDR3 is TGTGCCAGCAGCCAGCGCGTCAGCGGGAGGTTCAATGAGCAGTTCTTC.

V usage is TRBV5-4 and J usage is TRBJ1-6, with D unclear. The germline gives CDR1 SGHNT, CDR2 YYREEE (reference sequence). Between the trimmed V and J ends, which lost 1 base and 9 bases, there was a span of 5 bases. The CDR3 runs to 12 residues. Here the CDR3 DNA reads TGTGCCAGCAGCTTGATGGCTTCACCCCTCCACTTT. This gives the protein CASSLMASPLHF.

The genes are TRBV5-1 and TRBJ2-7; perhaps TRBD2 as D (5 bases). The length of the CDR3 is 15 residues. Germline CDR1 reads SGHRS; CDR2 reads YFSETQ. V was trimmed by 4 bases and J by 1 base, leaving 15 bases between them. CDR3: CASSRGFDTSYEQYF. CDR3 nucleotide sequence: TGCGCCAGCAGCCGAGGGTTCGACACATCCTACGAGCAGTACTTC.

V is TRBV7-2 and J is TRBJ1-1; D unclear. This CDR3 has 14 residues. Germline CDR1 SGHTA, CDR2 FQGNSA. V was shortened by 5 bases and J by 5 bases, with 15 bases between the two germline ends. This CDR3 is CASSHPGSGTEAFF. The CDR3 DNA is TGTGCCAGCAGCCACCCGGGGTCGGGTACTGAAGCTTTCTTT.

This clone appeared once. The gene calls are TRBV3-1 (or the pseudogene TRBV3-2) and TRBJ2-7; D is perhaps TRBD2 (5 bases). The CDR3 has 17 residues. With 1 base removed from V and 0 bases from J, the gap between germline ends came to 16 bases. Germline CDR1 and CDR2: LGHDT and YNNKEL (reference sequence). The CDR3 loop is CASSQGPTGVNSYEQYF. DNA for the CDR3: TGTGCCAGCAGCCAAGGGCCTACCGGGGTCAACTCCTACGAGCAGTACTTC.

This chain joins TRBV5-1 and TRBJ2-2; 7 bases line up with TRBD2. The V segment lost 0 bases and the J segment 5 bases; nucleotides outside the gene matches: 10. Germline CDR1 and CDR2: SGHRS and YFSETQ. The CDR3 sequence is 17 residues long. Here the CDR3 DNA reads TGCGCCAGCAGCTTGGCCCCGGGACTACAAGTAACCGGGGAGCTGTTTTTT. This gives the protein CASSLAPGLQVTGELFF.

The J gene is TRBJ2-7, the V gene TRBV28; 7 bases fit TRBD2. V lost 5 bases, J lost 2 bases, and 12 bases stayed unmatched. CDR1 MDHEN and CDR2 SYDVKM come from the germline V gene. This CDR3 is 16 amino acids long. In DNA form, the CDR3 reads TGTGCCAGCAGTCGCGCGGCGGGAGCGGTCCCCTACGAGCAGTACTTC. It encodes CASSRAAGAVPYEQYF.

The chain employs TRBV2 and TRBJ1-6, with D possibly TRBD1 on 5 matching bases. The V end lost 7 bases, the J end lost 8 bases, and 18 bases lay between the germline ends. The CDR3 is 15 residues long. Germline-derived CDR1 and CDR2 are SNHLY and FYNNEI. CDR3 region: CASIQGRNADSPLHF. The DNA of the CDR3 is TGTGCCAGCATCCAGGGCAGGAACGCGGATTCACCCCTCCACTTT.

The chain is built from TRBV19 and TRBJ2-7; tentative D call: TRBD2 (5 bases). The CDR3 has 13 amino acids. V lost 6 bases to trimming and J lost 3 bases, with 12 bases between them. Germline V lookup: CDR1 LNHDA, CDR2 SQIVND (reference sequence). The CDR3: CASSPDGNYEQYV. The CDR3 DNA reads TGTGCCAGTAGCCCGGACGGGAACTACGAGCAGTACGTC.

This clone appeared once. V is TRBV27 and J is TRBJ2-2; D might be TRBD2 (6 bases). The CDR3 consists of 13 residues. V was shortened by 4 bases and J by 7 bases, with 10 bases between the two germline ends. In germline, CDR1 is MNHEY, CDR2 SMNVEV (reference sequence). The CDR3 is CASSSREFGELFF. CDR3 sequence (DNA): TGTGCCAGCAGTTCCCGGGAGTTCGGGGAGCTGTTTTTT.

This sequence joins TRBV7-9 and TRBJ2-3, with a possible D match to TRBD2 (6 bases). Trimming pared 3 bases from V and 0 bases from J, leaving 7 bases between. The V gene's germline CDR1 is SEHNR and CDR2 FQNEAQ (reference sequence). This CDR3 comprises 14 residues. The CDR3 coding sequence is TGTGCCAGCAGCTTCGGGACTAGCACAGATACGCAGTATTTT. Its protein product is CASSFGTSTDTQYF.

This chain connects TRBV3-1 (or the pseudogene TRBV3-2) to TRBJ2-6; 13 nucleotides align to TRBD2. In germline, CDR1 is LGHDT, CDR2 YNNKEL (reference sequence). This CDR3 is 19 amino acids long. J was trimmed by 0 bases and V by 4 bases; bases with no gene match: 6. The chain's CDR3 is CASSPGTSGTASGANVLTF. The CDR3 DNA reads TGTGCCAGCAGCCCAGGGACTAGCGGGACTGCCTCTGGGGCCAACGTCCTGACTTTC.

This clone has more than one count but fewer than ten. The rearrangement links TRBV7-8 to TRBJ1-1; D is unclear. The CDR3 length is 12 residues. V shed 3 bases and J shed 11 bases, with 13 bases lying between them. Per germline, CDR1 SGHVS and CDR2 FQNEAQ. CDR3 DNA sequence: TGTGCCAGCAGCTTCAACGGGGAAGTGGCTTTCTTT. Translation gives CASSFNGEVAFF.

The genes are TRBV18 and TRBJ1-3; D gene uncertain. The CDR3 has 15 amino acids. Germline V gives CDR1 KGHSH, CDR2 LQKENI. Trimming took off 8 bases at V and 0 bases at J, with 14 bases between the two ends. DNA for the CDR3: TGTGCCAGCCATCACCTAGGAGACTCTGGAAACACCATATATTTT. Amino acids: CASHHLGDSGNTIYF.

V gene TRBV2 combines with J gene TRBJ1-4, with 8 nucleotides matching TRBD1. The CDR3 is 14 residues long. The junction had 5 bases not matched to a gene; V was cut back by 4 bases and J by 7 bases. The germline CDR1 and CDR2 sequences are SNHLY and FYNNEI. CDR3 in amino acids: CASSGQGAGEKLFF. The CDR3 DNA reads TGTGCCAGCAGTGGCCAGGGGGCGGGTGAAAAACTGTTTTTT.

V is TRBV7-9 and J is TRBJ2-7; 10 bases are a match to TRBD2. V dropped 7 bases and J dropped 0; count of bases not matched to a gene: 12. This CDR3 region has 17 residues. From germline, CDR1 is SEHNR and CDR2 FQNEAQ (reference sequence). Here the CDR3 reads CASMGLAGEWSSYEQYF. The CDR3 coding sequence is TGTGCCAGCATGGGCCTAGCGGGAGAGTGGAGCTCCTACGAGCAGTACTTC.